This T cell receptor beta chain appears in the sequencing data of a study of cytomegalovirus exposure and HLA in healthy donors (dated by TCRdb to about 2017). As for the study more broadly: An earlier analysis of fewer than 750 of the donors reported about 260 Gb of sequence data and about 120 million unique TCR beta sequences obtained from approximately 180 million T cells. Approximately 310 gigabases of sequencing data and some 85 million unique TCR sequences were included in an early release covering under 650 HLA-typed donors. The genetic ancestry cluster associated with self-reported Caucasian donors included over 65% of the 350 to 500 genotyped donors. The study was designed to test whether signatures of past pathogen exposure could be identified by cataloging public T cell receptors. The study used immunosequencing to profile the T cell repertoires of 670 or so subjects and linked those repertoires to cytomegalovirus serostatus. In addition to the first cohort of around 670 subjects, a separate validation cohort of 120 different subjects was used. To predict cytomegalovirus infection status, the study combined high-throughput TCR immunosequencing, statistical association of individual TCRs with disease status, and machine learning. In a later analysis, previously published TCR beta repertoires from some 640 donors were re-analyzed and high-resolution HLA genotyping was added so that TCR occurrence patterns could be studied. Rather than drawing on any new phenotypic data, the later analysis identified candidate immune exposures from TCR beta sequences and the way those sequences occurred across donors. To decide whether each TCR beta V gene segment behaved as functional or pseudogenic, an earlier analysis of approximately 600 of the donors relied on high-throughput TCR beta sequencing. Donor age, sex, ethnicity and CMV serostatus were compiled together with the repertoire data. Genome-wide SNP genotypes for about 65% of the 666 donors were used in a later genetic analysis, which treated that subset as a discovery cohort. All discovery cohort repertoires had been generated using a single sequencing platform. HLA typing covered class I and class II loci at four-digit resolution. The number of donors typed differed by locus, with 629-630 for A, B, C, DRB1 and DQB1, more than 500 for DQA1, 600 to 610 for DPA1, and roughly 450 for DPB1. About five DR-DQ haplotypes were treated as single units for association and clustering because of strong linkage in the cohort. Across 300 to 400 genotyped donors of the cohort, an average of 235,054 unique TCR beta nucleotide sequences per donor were sequenced, and roughly 20% of those sequences were non-productive. Here is what the overall study found, with its caveats: In a later analysis, 16,951 TCR beta sequences were associated with specific HLA alleles at a false discovery rate of 0.05. A later genetic analysis associated a missense DCLRE1C variant with V-gene and J-gene trimming of TCR beta chains, and an independent cohort replicated the association. It was suggested by the authors that the approach could potentially be generalized to other disease states and immunological phenotypes. According to a later analysis, most CMV-associated TCR beta chains appeared to be HLA-restricted, and the HLA associations seemed to be driven largely by CMV exposure. Only TCR beta chains were sequenced in this cohort, and the absence of alpha or paired-chain data limited detectable features. Because counts were too low, about 15 rarely observed V segments, including chromosome 9 orphons, were left out of the earlier analysis of 587 of the donors. Several of the top co-occurrence clusters appeared to be linked to parvovirus B19, influenza, CMV and Epstein-Barr virus, according to a later analysis. Correlated functional status among segregating V segments might reflect linkage disequilibrium, but an unknown experimental factor could not be ruled out. Strong co-occurrence of HLA alleles, especially DR and DQ, made assigning TCR associations to individual alleles difficult. A further reported finding was that TCR beta sequences accurately predicted the HLA-A and HLA-B alleles for most subjects in the first cohort. For the cohort, immune exposure information was limited to CMV serostatus. In the study, some 160 TCR beta chains were listed as associated with cytomegalovirus. According to a later analysis, TCR association rates differed among HLA loci, with DRB1 alleles showing the most associated TCRs and HLA-C alleles showing the fewest. Because some donors lacked HLA typing at each locus, the association tests relied only on the typed subset. Some IMGT-functional V segments, including TRBV6-2 and TRBV6-3, could not be distinguished by the 87-base-pair reads and were therefore excluded. The presence/absence analyses assumed that sequencing depth was roughly uniform across donors, and that assumption may not be true. Cytomegalovirus status was reported to be diagnosed by the classifier with high specificity and sensitivity in both the original and validation cohorts. Across donors, most TCR sequences were observed very rarely, whereas some public TCRs were present in many individuals. In an earlier analysis of around 600 of the donors, most TCR beta V segments were observed in productive rearrangements about 87% or about 30% of the time, broadly matching IMGT annotations. According to a later genetic analysis, donors in an Asian-associated ancestry cluster had fewer N-insertions in productive TCRs than the approximately 700-donor mean. In vitro tests confirmed that a few of the cytomegalovirus-associated TCR beta chains recognize cytomegalovirus antigens. The sequencing pipeline was judged likely to have produced a cluster of highly shared sequence variants as a technical artifact. Compared with equally common non-associated chains, HLA-associated TCR beta chains in a later analysis were more clonally expanded and had lower generation probabilities.

The cohort comprised hundreds of healthy bone marrow donors. At the time of sampling, all cohort members were nominally healthy, though unrecorded immune exposures were likely present. CMV serostatus was recorded as positive for about 300 and negative for 352 of the 666 cohort members, whereas no CMV serostatus was recorded for the donor in question. A peripheral blood sample was provided by each donor, and peripheral blood mononuclear cells were used for TCR beta sequencing. Genomic DNA extraction from the blood cell samples was performed with the Qiagen DNeasy Blood Extraction Kit. The method behind the library was the immunoSEQ multiplex PCR assay. The multiplex PCR relied on a mix of 60 forward primers for TCR Vbeta segments and 13 reverse primers for TCR Jbeta segments. The CDR3 region of rearranged TCR beta genes was amplified from genomic DNA with a multiplex PCR assay. Amplified TCR beta libraries were sequenced as 87-base-pair reads on the Illumina HiSeq System. On the authors' methods: A later analysis tallied 75 million to 85 million unique TCR beta chains across the 640 or so repertoires, and about 12 million of those chains were shared by two or more donors. Raw reads were error-corrected and collapsed into unique sequences by a nearest-neighbor algorithm in which closely related sequences were merged to remove PCR and sequencing errors. To assign V, D and J gene segments, CDR3 sequences were aligned to IMGT reference sequences. Each retained sequence needed at least a six-nucleotide match to both a V gene segment and a J gene segment. Rearrangements were classified as productive when the CDR3 lacked stop codons and remained in frame with V and J, and all other rearrangements were classified as non-productive. Following IMGT convention, CDR3 was defined as the stretch from the second conserved V-encoded cysteine to the conserved J-encoded phenylalanine. The earlier analysis of about 530 of the donors excluded any sequence lacking an unambiguous match to a single V gene segment. In an earlier analysis of 450 to 750 of the donors, a V segment was called functional when productive rearrangements were above 56.7%, and segregating when the standard deviation between donors exceeded 5%. A statistical classification framework was developed to diagnose cytomegalovirus status using the catalog of TCR beta chain sequences. V and J gene assignment, in a later analysis, came from comparing TCR nucleotide sequences with IMGT/GENE-DB human TR gene sequences. In a later analysis, CDR3 sequences and most-parsimonious VDJ recombination scenarios were assigned using the TCRdist pipeline. In a later analysis, every TCR beta chain was defined by the combination of its CDR3 amino acid sequence and its V-gene family, and reads without a unique V-gene family were dropped. A later analysis removed over 500 highly shared, low-generation-probability nucleotide sequences to deal with suspected cross-contamination and a sequencing artifact. For each public chain, a later analysis derived a clonal expansion index from normalized ranks of inferred template counts within each repertoire. In a later analysis, generation probabilities were computed with a VDJ recombination model fitted to out-of-frame rearrangements, and the resulting probabilities were checked against IGoR. In a later analysis, hypergeometric tests were used to score TCR-TCR, TCR-HLA and TCR-CMV co-occurrence, with a repertoire-size bias correction applied to TCR pairs. To estimate false discovery rates, a later analysis permuted the HLA or CMV assignments 20 times. A later analysis grouped co-occurring TCRs with DBSCAN, adding TCRdist sequence similarity when clustering within HLA-allele-positive subsets. Repertoires with fewer than 30,000 or more than 120,000 public chains were left out of co-occurrence clustering, as were a handful of repertoires with anomalous nucleotide sharing. TCRdb mirrors the immuneACCESS table, restricted to in-frame sequences. Some clones are absent from its copies; in checked studies, under half trace to an unresolved V gene, and the reason for the others is unknown. D and trimming come from the DNA, and the V and J calls and clone size come from that table. Across this sample there are about 120,000 clones, with over 60% seen only once. In total, the top ten clones hold approximately 3.7% of the sample.

This clone has only a few counts. The antigen it recognizes is unknown. No base-level quality is on record; no much larger clone is a single base apart. The CDR3 covers 11 residues, taking in both the cysteine and the phenylalanine. The retained sequence is limited to the CDR3, 33 bases, with the frame set at the first base. Trimming removed 5 bases from V and 3 bases from J, leaving 5 bases between the germline ends. Via the germline V gene, CDR1 is MDHEN and CDR2 SYDVKM. Rearrangement joined TRBV28 to TRBJ2-7; no D segment can be confidently identified. Input material: PBMCs. This receptor was identified in a human donor in good health. The DNA reads TGTGCCAGCAGTGGCAGCTACGAGCAGTACTTC. Translated, it reads CASSGSYEQYF. The reference TRBV28 and TRBJ2-7 proteins fill in what lies around the CDR3, so the full variable domain reads DVKVTQSSRYLVKRTGEKVFLECVQDMDHENMFWYRQDPGLGLRLIYFSYDVKMKEKGDIPEGYSVSREKKERFSLILESASTNQTSMYLCASSGSYEQYFGPGTRLTVT.